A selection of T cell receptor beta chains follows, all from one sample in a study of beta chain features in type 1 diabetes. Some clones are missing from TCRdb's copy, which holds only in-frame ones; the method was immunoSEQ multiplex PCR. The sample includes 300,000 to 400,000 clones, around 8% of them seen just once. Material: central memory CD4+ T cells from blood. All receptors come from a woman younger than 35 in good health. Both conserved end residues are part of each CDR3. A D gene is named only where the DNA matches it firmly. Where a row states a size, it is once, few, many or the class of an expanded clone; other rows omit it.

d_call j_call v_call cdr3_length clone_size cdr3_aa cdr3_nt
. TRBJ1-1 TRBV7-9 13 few CASSPLTGTEAFF TGTGCCAGCAGCCCCTTGACGGGTACTGAAGCTTTCTTT
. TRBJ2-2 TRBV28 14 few CASRAGRSTGELFF TGTGCCAGCAGAGCTGGGAGGAGCACCGGGGAGCTGTTTTTT
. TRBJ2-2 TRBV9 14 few CASSVSGSGGELFF TGTGCCAGCAGCGTTTCAGGGTCGGGCGGGGAGCTGTTTTTT
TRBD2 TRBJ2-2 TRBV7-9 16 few CASSGLGLARSGELFF TGTGCCAGCAGCGGGTTAGGACTAGCCCGCTCCGGGGAGCTGTTTTTT
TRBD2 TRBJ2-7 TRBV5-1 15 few CASSLELAAAYEQYF TGCGCCAGCAGCTTGGAGCTAGCGGCCGCCTACGAGCAGTACTTC
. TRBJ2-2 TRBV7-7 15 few CASRSGTGNTGELFF TGTGCTAGCAGGTCGGGGACGGGTAACACCGGGGAGCTGTTTTTT
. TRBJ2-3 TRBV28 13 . CASISPPGDTQYF TGTGCCAGCATAAGCCCTCCCGGAGATACGCAGTATTTT
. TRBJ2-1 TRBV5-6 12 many CASSLPPGEQFF TGTGCCAGCAGCTTGCCCCCGGGGGAGCAGTTCTTC
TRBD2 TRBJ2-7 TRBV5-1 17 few CASSSYSGLAGENEQYF TGCGCCAGCAGCTCCTACTCGGGACTAGCGGGAGAGAACGAGCAGTACTTC
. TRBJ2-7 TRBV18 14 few CASSLGQQLYEQYF TGTGCCAGCTCACTTGGACAGCAACTTTACGAGCAGTACTTC
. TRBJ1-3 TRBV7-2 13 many CASSLGNGNTIYF TGTGCCAGCAGCTTAGGAAATGGAAACACCATATATTTT
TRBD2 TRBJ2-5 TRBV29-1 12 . CSFSGNQETQYF TGCAGCTTCAGCGGGAACCAAGAGACCCAGTACTTC
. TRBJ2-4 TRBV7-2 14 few CASSLNHRGNIQYF TGTGCCAGCAGCTTAAACCATCGGGGAAACATTCAGTACTTC
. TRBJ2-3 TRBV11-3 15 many CASSPQTQATDTQYF TGTGCCAGCAGCCCCCAAACGCAGGCCACAGATACGCAGTATTTT
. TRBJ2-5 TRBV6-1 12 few CASSRGRETQYF TGTGCCAGCAGTAGGGGGAGAGAGACCCAGTACTTC
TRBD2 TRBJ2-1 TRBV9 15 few CASSTSGMGLNEQFF TGTGCCAGCAGCACTAGCGGGATGGGTCTCAATGAGCAGTTCTTC
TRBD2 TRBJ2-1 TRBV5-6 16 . CASSSRTSGPANEQFF TGTGCCAGCAGCTCTCGGACTAGCGGCCCGGCGAATGAGCAGTTCTTC
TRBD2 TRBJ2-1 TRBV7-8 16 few CASRQAGGTPYNEQFF TGTGCCAGCAGGCAAGCGGGAGGGACACCCTACAATGAGCAGTTCTTC
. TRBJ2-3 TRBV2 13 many CASRPGTGGSQYF TGTGCCAGCAGACCCGGGACTGGGGGATCGCAGTATTTT
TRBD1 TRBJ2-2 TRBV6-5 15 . CASSWDRGRTGELFF TGTGCCAGCAGTTGGGACAGGGGGCGAACCGGGGAGCTGTTTTTT
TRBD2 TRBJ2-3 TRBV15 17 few CATRGWVGRASTDTQYF TGTGCCACCAGGGGATGGGTCGGGAGGGCCAGCACAGATACGCAGTATTTT
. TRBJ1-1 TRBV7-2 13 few CASSLRTALEAFF TGTGCCAGCAGCTTACGAACGGCCCTTGAAGCTTTCTTT
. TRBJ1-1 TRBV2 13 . CASGWDLSFEAFF TGTGCCAGCGGTTGGGACTTATCTTTTGAAGCTTTCTTT
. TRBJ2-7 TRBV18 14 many CASSPLPVAYEQYF TGTGCCAGCTCACCATTGCCAGTCGCCTACGAGCAGTACTTC
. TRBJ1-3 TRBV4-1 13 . CASSQDLVNTIYF TGCGCCAGCAGCCAAGATTTGGTAAACACCATATATTTT
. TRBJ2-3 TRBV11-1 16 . CASRDRSQKDTDTQYF TGTGCCAGCAGGGACCGGAGTCAGAAAGACACAGATACGCAGTATTTT
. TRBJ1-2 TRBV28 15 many CASSFGRAANYGYTF TGTGCCAGCAGTTTCGGCAGGGCGGCTAACTATGGCTACACCTTC
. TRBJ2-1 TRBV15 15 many CATSRESIGQGEQFF TGTGCCACCAGCAGAGAGTCCATCGGGCAGGGCGAGCAGTTCTTC
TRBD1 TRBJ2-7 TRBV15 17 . CATSRDQGQNYSYEQYF TGTGCCACCAGCAGAGATCAGGGACAGAATTACTCCTACGAGCAGTACTTC
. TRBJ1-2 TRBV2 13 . CASSTAFNYGYTF TGTGCCAGTTCGACAGCCTTTAACTATGGCTACACCTTC
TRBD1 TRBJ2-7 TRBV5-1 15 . CASSPLGQPYYEQYF TGCGCCAGCAGTCCATTGGGACAGCCCTACTACGAGCAGTACTTC
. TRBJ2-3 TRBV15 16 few CATSSGDSSGTDTQYF TGTGCCACCAGCAGTGGTGATAGCAGCGGTACAGATACGCAGTATTTT
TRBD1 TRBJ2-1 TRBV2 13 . CASSAGQNNEQFF TGTGCCAGCAGTGCGGGACAGAACAATGAGCAGTTCTTC
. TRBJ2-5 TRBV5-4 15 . CASSLAGQPQETQYF TGTGCCAGCAGCTTGGCCGGGCAGCCTCAAGAGACCCAGTACTTC
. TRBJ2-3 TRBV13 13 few CASSLPSTDTQYF TGTGCCAGCAGCCTTCCTAGCACAGATACGCAGTATTTT
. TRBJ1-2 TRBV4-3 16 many CASSQGTDPVNYGYTF TGCGCCAGCAGCCAAGGGACAGATCCTGTAAACTATGGCTACACCTTC
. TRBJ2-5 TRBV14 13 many CASSQVQYETQYF TGTGCCAGCAGCCAGGTTCAGTACGAGACCCAGTACTTC
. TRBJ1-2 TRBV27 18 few CASSPRDNKGAANYGYTF TGTGCCAGCAGCCCCCGGGACAATAAAGGGGCAGCTAACTATGGCTACACCTTC
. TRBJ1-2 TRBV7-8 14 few CASSLAGANYGYTF TGTGCCAGCAGCTTAGCGGGAGCTAACTATGGCTACACCTTC
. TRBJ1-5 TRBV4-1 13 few CASSQAGGQPQHF TGCGCCAGCAGCCAGGCTGGAGGCCAGCCCCAGCATTTT
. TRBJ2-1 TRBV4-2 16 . CASSQAASSGHNEQFF TGTGCCAGCAGCCAAGCTGCCTCCAGTGGCCACAATGAGCAGTTCTTC
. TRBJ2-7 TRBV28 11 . CASSLTYEQYF TGTGCCAGCAGCCTGACCTACGAGCAGTACTTC
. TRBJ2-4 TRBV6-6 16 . CASSQHTSLAKNIQYF TGTGCCAGCAGCCAACACACTTCCTTAGCCAAAAACATTCAGTACTTC
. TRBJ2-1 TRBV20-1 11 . CSVQGYNEQFF TGCAGTGTCCAAGGGTACAATGAGCAGTTCTTC
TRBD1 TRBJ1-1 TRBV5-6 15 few CASSEGQGGYTEAFF TGTGCCAGCAGCGAGGGACAGGGAGGCTACACTGAAGCTTTCTTT
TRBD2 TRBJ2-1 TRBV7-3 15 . CASSPRTSGQNEQFF TGTGCCAGCAGCCCTCGGACTAGCGGGCAGAATGAGCAGTTCTTC
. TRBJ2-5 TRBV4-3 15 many CASSQAGGARETQYF TGCGCCAGCAGCCAAGCAGGGGGGGCGAGGGAGACCCAGTACTTC
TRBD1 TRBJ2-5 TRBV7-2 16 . CASSPTGGSSPETQYF TGTGCCAGCAGCCCGACAGGGGGCTCATCTCCGGAGACCCAGTACTTC
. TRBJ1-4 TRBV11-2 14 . CASSLSSGSEKLFF TGTGCCAGCAGCTTAAGTAGTGGGAGTGAAAAACTGTTTTTT
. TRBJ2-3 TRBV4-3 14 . CASSHAWETDTQYF TGCGCCAGCAGCCATGCCTGGGAGACAGATACGCAGTATTTT
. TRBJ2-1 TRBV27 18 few CASSSTFRRTYIDNEQFF TGTGCCAGCAGTTCCACCTTCCGGCGGACGTACATAGACAATGAGCAGTTCTTC
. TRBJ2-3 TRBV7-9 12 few CASSPGLDTQYF TGTGCCAGCAGCCCTGGGTTGGATACGCAGTATTTT
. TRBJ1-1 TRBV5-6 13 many CASSLPMSTEAFF TGTGCCAGCAGCTTACCGATGAGCACTGAAGCTTTCTTT
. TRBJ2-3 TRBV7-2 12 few CASSQLLYTQYF TGTGCCAGCAGCCAACTCTTGTACACGCAGTATTTT